One and the same sample provided the 20 T cell receptor beta chains below, sequenced in a study of radiotherapy plus CTLA-4 blockade in lung cancer. Produced via immunoSEQ multiplex PCR; TCRdb's table is partial and in-frame only. The sample records 60,000 to 85,000 clones, around 87% being singletons. This specimen consisted of peripheral blood, obtained from a patient treated with radiotherapy plus ipilimumab. The receptors derive from a human donor with non-small cell lung cancer who had stable disease on radiotherapy plus ipilimumab.

CDR3 protein: CASSSGRDEQYF. The CDR3 bases are TGTGCCTCCTCTAGCGGGAGGGACGAGCAGTACTTC. The gene calls are TRBV30 and TRBJ2-7, with TRBD2 identical over 12 bases. In germline, CDR1 is GTSNPN, CDR2 SVGIG (reference sequence). The CDR3 contains 12 residues. V lost 7 bases to trimming and J lost 5 bases; unmatched junction nucleotides: 3.

The gene calls are TRBV2 and TRBJ1-1; D is unclear. Trimming shortened V by 6 bases and J by 2 bases, and 7 bases separated the two germline ends. Germline-derived CDR1 and CDR2 are SNHLY and FYNNEI. There are 12 residues in the CDR3. CDR3: CASRTTNTEAFF. The DNA for the CDR3 is TGTGCCAGCAGGACGACCAACACTGAAGCTTTCTTT.

CDR3 sequence reads: CASSSVGTSGRWSLDEQFF. For the CDR3, the DNA is TGTGCCAGCAGCTCCGTAGGAACTAGCGGGAGGTGGTCCTTGGATGAGCAGTTCTTC. This chain links TRBV11-2 with TRBJ2-1, with TRBD2 matching over 12 bases. The V gene's germline CDR1 is SGHAT and CDR2 FQNNGV. The CDR3 runs to 19 residues. Losses at the gene ends were 4 bases for V and 8 bases for J; bases not matched to a gene: 18.

The rearrangement joins TRBV7-9 to TRBJ2-7; 9 nucleotides align to TRBD1. The CDR3 totals 15 residues. CDR1 and CDR2 from the germline V gene are SEHNR and FQNEAQ (reference sequence). The J segment lost 2 bases and the V segment lost 2 bases, leaving 4 bases of the junction unmatched. The CDR3 region is CASSLNRGLAYEQYF. In DNA, the CDR3 is TGTGCCAGCAGCTTAAACAGGGGGCTTGCCTACGAGCAGTACTTC.

The chain carries TRBV9 and TRBJ1-6; D may be TRBD1 (5 bases). Trimming took 1 base from V and 6 from J, leaving 11 bases between them. Germline V gives CDR1 SGDLS, CDR2 YYNGEE. The length of the CDR3 is 15 residues. The CDR3 DNA is TGTGCCAGCAGCGTACAGACAGCACTTAATTCACCCCTCCACTTT. Translation: CASSVQTALNSPLHF. Full variable domain (rest looked up from reference TRBV9 and TRBJ1-6): DSGVTQTPKHLITATGQRVTLRCSPRSGDLSVYWYQQSLDQGLQFLIQYYNGEERAKGNILERFSAQQFPDLHSELNLSSLELGDSALYFCASSVQTALNSPLHFGNGTRLTVT.

The rearrangement links TRBV6-9 to TRBJ1-5; TRBD1 matches at 9 bases. This CDR3 region has 15 residues. Germline V lookup: CDR1 MNHGY, CDR2 SVAAGI. J gave up 4 bases and V 6 bases, and 7 bases lay outside the gene matches. DNA of the CDR3: TGTGCCAGCAGCCCGGACAGGGGTTATAATCAGCCCCAGCATTTT. Protein sequence: CASSPDRGYNQPQHF.

The chain has TRBV28 and TRBJ1-1; the D is unclear. Germline assignment: CDR1 MDHEN and CDR2 SYDVKM. This CDR3 spans 13 amino acids. Trimming took 9 bases from V and 4 from J, leaving 15 bases between them. In DNA, the CDR3 is TGTGCCAGTTCGCGGGGTGTGGTCACTGAAGCTTTCTTT. Its translation is CASSRGVVTEAFF.

The rearrangement uses TRBV2 and TRBJ2-7; TRBD1 aligns across 10 bases. CDR1 is SNHLY, CDR2 FYNNEI, per germline. With 9 bases clipped from V and 3 bases from J, the junction kept 8 bases outside the gene matches. This CDR3 spans 14 amino acids. The CDR3 bases are TGTGCCAGTCTTGGACGGGACAGGGGCTACGAGCAGTACTTC. Encoded protein: CASLGRDRGYEQYF.

V and J are TRBV13 and TRBJ2-5; 7 bases fit TRBD1. From germline, CDR1 is PRHDT and CDR2 FYEKMQ (reference sequence). With 6 bases clipped from V and 2 bases from J, the junction kept 6 bases outside the gene matches. This CDR3 contains 14 residues. The CDR3: CASRRRQGQETQYF. The CDR3 bases are TGTGCCAGCAGGCGTCGACAGGGACAAGAGACCCAGTACTTC.

V usage is TRBV7-9 and J usage is TRBJ1-1; D unresolved. The CDR3 covers 13 residues. Germline values: CDR1 SEHNR, CDR2 FQNEAQ (reference sequence). Trimming removed 5 bases from V and 5 bases from J, with 12 bases in between. This CDR3 reads CASSLQGRTEAFF. The CDR3, as DNA: TGTGCCAGCAGCCTTCAAGGTAGAACTGAAGCTTTCTTT.

This clone was observed a single time. The J gene is TRBJ2-6, the V gene TRBV4-1; D gene ambiguous. Germline CDR1 reads MGHRA; CDR2 reads YSYEKL. The CDR3 is 15 residues long. V gave up 0 bases and J gave up 6 bases, with 9 bases separating them. The CDR3 nucleotides are TGCGCCAGCAGCCAAGATGTGGGTACGGCCAACGTCCTGACTTTC. It specifies CASSQDVGTANVLTF.

The V and J genes are TRBV30 and TRBJ2-5; D is unclear. The germline gives CDR1 GTSNPN, CDR2 SVGIG (reference sequence). The CDR3 has 13 residues. Trimming took off 3 bases at V and 5 bases at J, with 13 bases between the two ends. CDR3 DNA: TGTGCCTGGAGGACCCGCAGTGAGGAGACCCAGTACTTC. This translates into CAWRTRSEETQYF.

J is TRBJ1-5 and V is TRBV29-1, with D unclear. With 4 bases removed from V and 7 bases from J, the gap between germline ends came to 11 bases. Germline V gene lookup returns CDR1 SQVTM and CDR2 ANQGSEA. CDR3 length: 12 residues. CDR3 bases: TGCAGCGTTGCGGATCCAAAGCAGCCCCAGCATTTT. This sequence encodes CSVADPKQPQHF. Full variable domain (remainder filled in from reference TRBV29-1 and TRBJ1-5): SAVISQKPSRDICQRGTSLTIQCQVDSQVTMMFWYRQQPGQSLTLIATANQGSEATYESGFVIDKFPISRPNLTFSTLTVSNMSPEDSSIYLCSVADPKQPQHFGDGTRLSIL.

The chain combines TRBV28 with TRBJ2-3; 10 nucleotides line up with TRBD2. With V trimmed by 4 bases and J by 4 bases, 5 bases remained unmatched. The germline CDR1 and CDR2 sequences are MDHEN and SYDVKM. This CDR3 is built from 15 residues. In DNA, the CDR3 is TGTGCCAGCAGTTCACCGGGACTAGCGTCAGATACGCAGTATTTT. Its translation is CASSSPGLASDTQYF.

The V call is TRBV5-1, the J call TRBJ2-5; TRBD1 aligns across 7 bases. Germline V gene data show CDR1 as SGHRS and CDR2 as YFSETQ. V was clipped by 4 bases and J by 0 bases; unmatched bases: 3. CDR3 size: 14 residues. The CDR3, as DNA: TGCGCCAGCAGCCGGGGACAGAACCAAGAGACCCAGTACTTC. Protein sequence: CASSRGQNQETQYF.

About this clone itself: This sample includes further DNA sequences coding for the same CDR3. This chain connects TRBV2 to TRBJ2-7; D gene uncertain. Deletions cut 4 bases from V and 4 bases from J, with 2 bases between. Germline loops: CDR1 SNHLY, CDR2 FYNNEI. This CDR3 has 10 amino acids. The CDR3 here is CASSGYEQYF. The CDR3 region has the DNA TGTGCCAGCAGTGGATACGAGCAGTACTTC.

The rearrangement links TRBV11-2 to TRBJ2-7, with a weak D call TRBD2 (5 bases). Germline-derived CDR1 and CDR2 are SGHAT and FQNNGV. The V and J ends lost 5 bases and 4 bases respectively, with 15 bases between them. The CDR3 is made up of 14 amino acids. CDR3 sequence reads: CASSIKAPGYEQYF. In nucleotides, the CDR3 is TGTGCCAGCAGCATCAAAGCCCCGGGGTACGAGCAGTACTTC.

The CDR3 DNA follows: TGTGCCAGCAGCTTGCTTGTGTCGGACAGAAACACTGAAGCTTTCTTT. This codes for CASSLLVSDRNTEAFF. The chain employs TRBV5-6 and TRBJ1-1; the D gene is possibly TRBD1 (6 bases). Germline values: CDR1 SGHDT, CDR2 YYEEEE. The CDR3 has 16 amino acids. Trimming took off 1 base at V and 2 bases at J, with 15 bases between the two ends. The full variable domain, completed using reference TRBV5-6 and TRBJ1-1, is DAGVTQSPTHLIKTRGQQVTLRCSPKSGHDTVSWYQQALGQGPQFIFQYYEEEERQRGNFPDRFSGHQFPNYSSELNVNALLLGDSALYLCASSLLVSDRNTEAFFGQGTRLTVV.

The chain joins TRBV28 to TRBJ2-5, with no clear D. Per the germline V gene, CDR1 is MDHEN and CDR2 is SYDVKM. V was pared by 3 bases and J by 4 bases, with 9 bases between. The CDR3 totals 13 residues. The CDR3 DNA is TGTGCCAGCAGTTTTTATCGTAGAGAGACCCAGTACTTC. Its translation: CASSFYRRETQYF.

This chain links TRBV14 with TRBJ2-5, with a tentative D call TRBD2 (6 bases). Germline CDR1 is SGHDN and CDR2 is FVKESK. The length of the CDR3 is 14 residues. The V end was cut by 3 bases, the J end by 5 bases, with 13 bases between. CDR3 DNA sequence: TGTGCCAGCAGCCAGTGGCGGGGTTTGGAGACCCAGTACTTC. Translation gives CASSQWRGLETQYF.